A selection of T cell receptor beta chains follows, all from one sample in a study of cytomegalovirus exposure and HLA in healthy donors. TCRdb's copy holds only in-frame clones and misses some; the assay was immunoSEQ multiplex PCR. The repertoire holds under 140,000 clones, approximately 80% seen once, with less than 7.5% in the top ten. Sequenced input: PBMCs. These TCRs come from a man aged 30 to 45 in good health and CMV-seropositive. Each CDR3 is given without its conserved first and last residue.

j_call v_call cdr3_aa
TRBJ2-7 TRBV28 ASSLPTGGVTYEQY
TRBJ1-6 TRBV2 ASSEGRAYNSPLH
TRBJ2-7 TRBV11-2 ASSLGGAGGRYEQY
TRBJ2-5 TRBV11-2 ASSRGGGGLETQY
TRBJ2-3 TRBV4-2 ASSLRLPGTDTQY
TRBJ1-4 TRBV25-1 ASSEITGAIGEKLF
TRBJ1-1 TRBV2 ASSEGQPNTEAF
TRBJ1-1 TRBV30 AWTADTEAF
TRBJ2-7 TRBV9 ASSVGGTYEQY
TRBJ1-4 TRBV10-3 AISESADRNEKLF
TRBJ2-5 TRBV5-1 ASTRITGGSETQY
TRBJ1-2 TRBV7-9 ASSPRQGSDGYT
TRBJ2-2 TRBV7-3 ASSLTGGAFGELF
TRBJ1-2 TRBV15 ATSRDAGQKINYGYT
TRBJ1-4 TRBV19 ASSKLSGTGQEKLF
NA TRBV23-1 ASSHRTDYEQY
TRBJ2-7 TRBV28 ASSSSGTGRDEQY
TRBJ1-6 TRBV9 ASRGPGTDYNSPLH
TRBJ2-5 TRBV10-3 AISSGADQETQY
TRBJ2-2 TRBV29-1 SVEVSGGSGELF
TRBJ2-1 TRBV4-1 ASSPGLAIEQF
TRBJ1-6 TRBV10-2 ASLGQGAPNSPLH
TRBJ2-5 TRBV5-4 ASSLYPGIETQY
TRBJ1-4 TRBV12-5 ATTTGDATNEKLF
TRBJ1-3 TRBV5-1 ASSRDRGSGNTIY
TRBJ1-6 TRBV9 ASSATGGYSPLH
TRBJ2-5 TRBV30 AWSSGGAGETQY
TRBJ2-2 TRBV10-3 AIMGDGGPNTGELF
TRBJ2-4 TRBV23-1 ASSQRQGMWNLTLAKNIQY
TRBJ2-3 TRBV25-1 ASILAGDTDTQY
TRBJ1-2 TRBV4-1 ASSQGQDGLIGYT
TRBJ2-5 TRBV19 ASSHRSGSVGGTQY
TRBJ2-1 TRBV7-2 ASSSGTSSNEQF